A single sample is the source of the 19 T cell receptor beta chains below, sequenced in a study of shared clonotypes between healthy human individuals. The protocol was immunoSEQ multiplex PCR, while the TCRdb copy is restricted to in-frame clones and leaves out a portion. The table has about 670,000 clones, about two thirds seen once. The sample was memory CD4+ T cells sorted from blood. Subset indicated: CD45RA-negative fraction. Every receptor here comes from a woman aged 25 to 39 in good health.

This chain uses TRBV19 with TRBJ1-2; D is undetermined. Trimming pared 6 bases from V and 5 bases from J, leaving 16 bases between. The CDR3 spans 14 residues. Germline V gene data show CDR1 as LNHDA and CDR2 as SQIVND (reference sequence). The CDR3 DNA is TGTGCCAGTAGCCCGGGCGGGGAATGGTATGGCTACACCTTC. It yields the protein CASSPGGEWYGYTF.

This chain links TRBV18 with TRBJ2-3; D remains unclear. With 3 bases removed from V and 0 bases from J, the gap between germline ends came to 10 bases. Germline assignment: CDR1 KGHSH and CDR2 LQKENI. The CDR3 has 15 amino acids. The CDR3 sequence: CASSPQAESTDTQYF. DNA of the CDR3: TGTGCCAGCTCACCTCAGGCAGAGAGCACAGATACGCAGTATTTT.

This chain connects TRBV2 to TRBJ2-7, with 15 bases aligning to TRBD2. CDR1 and CDR2 (germline): SNHLY, FYNNEI. The CDR3 consists of 16 residues. With V trimmed by 5 bases and J by 7 bases, 9 bases remained unmatched. CDR3 residues: CASSRTSGRASGEQYF. CDR3 nucleotides: TGTGCCAGCAGTCGGACTAGCGGGAGGGCCTCAGGAGAGCAGTACTTC.

This clone showed up just a few times. The chain uses TRBV18 and TRBJ1-3; no clear D gene. The CDR3 contains 15 residues. Germline values: CDR1 KGHSH, CDR2 LQKENI. The V end lost 2 bases, the J end lost 2 bases, and 10 bases lay between the germline ends. The CDR3 protein is CASSPSGSAGNTIYF. Here the CDR3 DNA reads TGTGCCAGCTCACCAAGCGGATCAGCTGGAAACACCATATATTTT.

As regards this clone: Additional DNA sequences in this sample encode the identical CDR3. V gene TRBV29-1 combines with J gene TRBJ1-2; no definite D call. The CDR3 is 13 residues long. The V end lost 6 bases, the J end lost 2 bases, and 13 bases lay between the germline ends. CDR1 is SQVTM, CDR2 ANQGSEA, per germline. The CDR3 protein is CSVPGRGNYGYTF. CDR3 bases: TGCAGCGTCCCCGGTCGGGGAAACTATGGCTACACCTTC.

V usage is TRBV7-9 and J usage is TRBJ2-2; D unclear. V dropped 5 bases and J dropped 1 base, with 8 bases sitting between them. From germline, CDR1 is SEHNR and CDR2 FQNEAQ (reference sequence). CDR3 length equals 14 residues. The CDR3 DNA is TGTGCCAGCAGCCCTAGAGTGAACACCGGGGAGCTGTTTTTT. Encoded protein: CASSPRVNTGELFF.

The rearrangement joins TRBV13 to TRBJ2-3, with D perhaps matching TRBD2 (5 bases). This CDR3 comprises 14 residues. Germline CDR1 PRHDT, CDR2 FYEKMQ (reference sequence). Trimming cost V 5 bases and J 5 bases, with 14 bases left between them. This chain's CDR3 is CASSADWLGDTQYF. The CDR3 DNA reads TGTGCCAGCAGCGCGGACTGGCTCGGAGATACGCAGTATTTT.

The gene calls are TRBV2 and TRBJ2-3, with a weak D call TRBD2 (5 bases). Germline CDR1 SNHLY, CDR2 FYNNEI. Trimming left V 7 bases short and J 2 bases short, with 7 bases between. The CDR3 extends over 12 amino acids. The CDR3 is CASTGDTDTQYF. CDR3 in DNA: TGTGCCAGCACCGGGGACACAGATACGCAGTATTTT.

The chain couples TRBV11-2 to TRBJ1-5, with D possibly being TRBD1 (5 bases). Germline CDR1 and CDR2: SGHAT and FQNNGV. There are 13 residues in the CDR3. V was pared by 6 bases and J by 4 bases, with 10 bases between. CDR3 sequence reads: CASSRTTNQPQHF. The DNA for the CDR3 is TGTGCCAGCAGTCGGACAACTAATCAGCCCCAGCATTTT.

This chain connects TRBV27 to TRBJ2-3; D ambiguous. Germline values: CDR1 MNHEY, CDR2 SMNVEV (reference sequence). CDR3 length: 14 amino acids. V was trimmed by 2 bases and J by 2 bases, leaving 8 bases between them. The CDR3 nucleotides read TGTGCCAGCAGTTTAATCGGATACACAGATACGCAGTATTTT. Protein product: CASSLIGYTDTQYF.

Remarks on this clone: Relative to the germline gene, one junction end is altered; a read error may explain this. The gene calls are TRBV7-9 and TRBJ2-1; either TRBD1 or TRBD2 may fit D (6 bases each). The CDR3 spans 11 residues. Germline V gene lookup returns CDR1 SEHNR and CDR2 FQNEAQ (reference sequence). In DNA form, the CDR3 reads TGTGCCAGCAGTTTTTCGGGAGACAGGCTCTTC. This encodes CASSFSGDRLF.

J is TRBJ1-5 and V is TRBV27; D gene ambiguous. Trimming pared 5 bases from V and 2 bases from J, leaving 7 bases between. Germline V lookup: CDR1 MNHEY, CDR2 SMNVEV (reference sequence). CDR3 length: 13 amino acids. The CDR3 bases are TGTGCCAGCAGTACCATCGGCAATCAGCCCCAGCATTTT. Protein sequence: CASSTIGNQPQHF.

The J gene is TRBJ2-7, the V gene TRBV19, with 8 bases lining up with TRBD2. This CDR3 spans 14 amino acids. V dropped 11 bases and J dropped 4; count of bases not matched to a gene: 13. Germline V gives CDR1 LNHDA, CDR2 SQIVND (reference sequence). CDR3 nucleotides: TGTGCCTGCTCCGCCCAGCGGGAGTCGTACGAGCAGTACTTC. This codes for CACSAQRESYEQYF.

In DNA, the CDR3 is TGTGCCAGCACCAAATCCTACAATGAGCAGTTCTTC. Its protein product is CASTKSYNEQFF. The chain carries TRBV5-6 and TRBJ2-1; D ambiguous. Trimming removed 6 bases at V and 1 base at J, with 5 bases between. CDR3 length: 12 amino acids. Germline CDR1 reads SGHDT; CDR2 reads YYEEEE.

The CDR3 loop reads CASKENVGNTIYF. The CDR3 DNA reads TGTGCCAGCAAGGAGAATGTGGGAAACACCATATATTTT. The chain has TRBV28 and TRBJ1-3; D is ambiguous. V was trimmed by 7 bases and J by 4 bases, leaving 11 bases between them. CDR3 length: 13 amino acids. CDR1 and CDR2 from the germline V gene are MDHEN and SYDVKM.

This clone has a count of ten or more. The rearrangement joins TRBV27 to TRBJ1-3; weak D call: TRBD1 (5 bases). The CDR3 consists of 13 residues. V was cut by 2 bases and J by 3 bases, with 5 bases left in between. Germline V gives CDR1 MNHEY, CDR2 SMNVEV (reference sequence). CDR3 bases: TGTGCCAGCAGTTTACAGGGTGGAAACACCATATATTTT. The encoded protein is CASSLQGGNTIYF.

The chain combines TRBV5-1 with TRBJ2-1; D not certain. The germline CDR1 and CDR2 sequences are SGHRS and YFSETQ. Trimming stripped 0 bases from V and 0 bases from J, with 13 bases between. The CDR3 has 17 amino acids. The CDR3 nucleotides read TGCGCCAGCAGCTTGGCACTAAGTCCCAACTCCTACAATGAGCAGTTCTTC. This codes for CASSLALSPNSYNEQFF.

This chain uses TRBV4-1 with TRBJ2-7, with 7 nucleotides matching TRBD2. CDR3 size: 12 residues. Germline CDR1 and CDR2: MGHRA and YSYEKL. V lost 3 bases and J lost 9; bases outside the gene matches: 5. The DNA for the CDR3 is TGCGCCAGCAGCCACCCAGCGGGGAGGCAGTACTTC. Its translation is CASSHPAGRQYF.

The V and J genes are TRBV6-4 and TRBJ2-2, with unresolved D. From germline, CDR1 is MRHNA and CDR2 SNTAGT. The CDR3 loop spans 15 amino acids. The ends were cut back, 10 bases at V and 6 bases at J, with 21 bases in the middle. CDR3 DNA sequence: TGTGCCATCGAGGTACCGGGCCCCGGGTCCGGGGAGCTGTTTTTT. Its protein is CAIEVPGPGSGELFF.